This T cell receptor beta chain was recorded in a study of shared clonotypes between healthy human individuals (dated by TCRdb to 2018 to 2021). About the investigation overall: The cohort comprised two women and a few men aged 18 to 49 years. Between about 0.9 and 8.9 billion PBMCs per donor were obtained by leukapheresis. To estimate repertoire size and how much clonotypes are shared between individuals, the study performed deep sequencing of blood TCR repertoires from five healthy adults. Per donor, three plates each were used for CD4 naive and CD4 memory, two for CD8 naive, and one for CD8 memory. To increase sequencing depth and limit assay-specific biases, TCR repertoire library preparation and sequencing were carried out by different laboratories using diverse techniques. Results the study describes overall, beyond this receptor: Incomplete sequencing was indicated by rarefaction of sorted-subset datasets, despite the large sequencing depth. The small number of donors limited the genetic and exposure-history diversity represented. Estimated clonotype richness was generally larger for naive than for memory subsets. Clonotypes shared by all four sorted-subset donors showed higher generation probabilities than non-shared clonotypes. Across a few donors, roughly 5% of naive CD4, approximately 3.6% of naive CD8, under 2.5% of memory CD4, and over 0.35% of memory CD8 clonotypes were shared. Pairwise subsampling indicated that sequencing depth was expected to affect the degree of clonotype sharing among donors. Sampling was limited to blood, and TCR repertoires in tissue likely differ from TCR repertoires in blood.

On this clone itself: This clone's antigen is unknown. No much larger clonotype is one base removed from it; base qualities were not supplied.

Healthy HIV-negative adults with no recently reported acute infections or vaccinations were included as donors. Every donor was a Caucasian adult living in Nashville, Tennessee, USA. CD4+ T cells were enriched through magnetic negative selection, after which naive cells were positively selected on CD45RA and the remaining negative fraction served as the memory subset. After blood collection by leukapheresis, PBMCs were isolated using Ficoll-Histopaque density gradient centrifugation and then cryopreserved in the vapor phase of liquid nitrogen. Analytical flow cytometry was used to check the purity and quantity of each magnetically sorted T cell population. Genomic DNA was isolated from every sorted fraction and measured by UV absorbance on a Nanodrop 2000c. TCR CDR3 regions were amplified from genomic DNA by multiplex PCR using the deep immunoSEQ assay. Extracted genomic DNA from each cell subset was spread evenly across all wells of several immunoSEQ 96-well plates, with each plate serving as a replicate. Each replicate PCR for sorted subsets received about 200 ng genomic DNA, equal to roughly 29,000 T cell genomes. The purified libraries were quantified using a Qubit 3.0 fluorometer, sized with a Bioanalyzer 2100, and then quantified again using the KAPA Library Quantification kit. Each immunoSEQ 96-well plate was sequenced on its own single-read 150-cycle Illumina NextSeq 550 flow cell. The authors processed their data as follows. Because the immunoSEQ output held only junctional sequences and lacked quality scores, the filtering could not match the filtering applied to full-length reads. To assign V/J genes and CDR3, sequences were annotated using PyIR, a Python wrapper for IgBLAST v1.9, with IMGT germline references. Reads with weak V/J assignments (E-value above 1e-6), missing CDR3, stop codons, out-of-frame junctions, or ambiguous translated residues were removed. V3J clonotypes were defined as sequences sharing an identical inferred V gene, J gene, and CDR3 amino acid sequence. Percentage overlap between repertoires was calculated by dividing the number of shared unique clonotypes by the size of the smaller repertoire. Three approaches were used to assess repertoire richness: RTK rarefaction, the Chao1 estimator, and Recon v2.1 estimates of unobserved clonotypes. OLGA was used to compute generation probabilities for all TCRbeta clonotypes that the gDNA method yielded from four donors. The immuneACCESS repertoire file appears here via TCRdb, limited to in-frame rearrangements. These files lack a portion of the clones; in checked studies, under half of the deficit traces to unresolved V genes, and the cause of the others is not known. The D gene and trimming were derived from the DNA, and the V and J assignments and clone size from that table. The sample yields approximately 1,500,000 clones; approximately 98% were counted once. Approximately 0.45% of the sample lies in the top ten.

Clipping removes 5 bases from V and 3 bases from J, with 9 as the unmatched junction base count. The CDR3 holds 16 amino acids from the cysteine to the phenylalanine. The kept DNA is CDR3 alone, 48 bases in frame from the first base. In the germline V gene, CDR1 corresponds to SGHTA and CDR2 to FQGNSA. Sequencing was done on a sample of naive CD4+ T cells sorted from blood. The sample's cell subset or site, from its label and the paper: CD45RA+ positively selected. This sequence uses TRBV7-2 and TRBJ2-1; TRBD2 fits 8 bases in the junction. The receptor comes from a man between 25 and 39 years old in good health. At the DNA level, the sequence is TGTGCCAGCAGCCCTTCACTAGCGGAGGGCTACAATGAGCAGTTCTTC. This codes for CASSPSLAEGYNEQFF.